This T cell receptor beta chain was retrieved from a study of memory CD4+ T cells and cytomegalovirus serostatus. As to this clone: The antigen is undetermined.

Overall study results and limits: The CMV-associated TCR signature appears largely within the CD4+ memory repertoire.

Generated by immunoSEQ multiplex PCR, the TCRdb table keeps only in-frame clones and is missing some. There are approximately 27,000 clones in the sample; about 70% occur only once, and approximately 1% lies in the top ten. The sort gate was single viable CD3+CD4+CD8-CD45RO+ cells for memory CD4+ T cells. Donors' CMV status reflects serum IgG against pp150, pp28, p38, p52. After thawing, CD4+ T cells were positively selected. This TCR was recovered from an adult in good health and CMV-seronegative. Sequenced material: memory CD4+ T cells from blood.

This CDR3 is CASIVVAHEQFF. The CDR3 DNA reads as TGTGCCAGCATCGTTGTCGCTCATGAGCAGTTCTTC. The chain carries TRBV2 and TRBJ2-1; D is unclear. Germline V gives CDR1 SNHLY, CDR2 FYNNEI. With 7 bases removed from V and 8 bases from J, the gap between germline ends came to 12 bases. The CDR3 covers 12 residues.